The 19 T cell receptor beta chains given below trace back to one sample, sequenced in a study of CD4 and CD8 cells across lung adenocarcinoma regions. TCRdb re-called the PCR reads with MiXCR, one entry per CDR3 protein. The data show around 25,000 distinct CDR3 sequences, roughly half seen once. Input material: CD8+ T cells from the center of a lung tumor. The source of these receptors is a male donor with lung adenocarcinoma. The CD4 and CD8 labels of this study may be unreliable.

This chain links TRBV11-2 with TRBJ2-1, with 8 positions matching TRBD1. The tail of the sequence fits TRBJ2-5 better, so the J call may be wrong. The germline CDR1 and CDR2 sequences are SGHAT and FQNNGV. This CDR3 spans 15 amino acids. The CDR3 DNA sequence: TGTGCCAGCAGCTTAGTCAGGGGGCCGCAAGAGACCCAGTACTTC. It yields the protein CASSLVRGPQETQYF.

The chain joins TRBV12-3 or TRBV12-4 to TRBJ2-2, with a tentative D call TRBD2 (5 bases). V was pared by 2 bases and J by 6 bases, with 10 bases between. CDR3 length: 14 residues. CDR3 residues: CASSLNGGPGELFF. CDR3 nucleotides: TGTGCCAGCAGTTTAAACGGAGGCCCCGGGGAGCTGTTTTTT.

This clonotype was detected once. The V call is TRBV6-1, the J call TRBJ2-4; D not certain. TRBJ2-3 explains the end of the DNA better; the J call may be wrong. CDR1 is MNHNS and CDR2 is SASEGT in the germline V gene. The length of the CDR3 is 13 residues. Here the CDR3 DNA reads TGTGCCAGCGGTCTCCGTGACCAAGACACCCAGTATTTT. Translation: CASGLRDQDTQYF.

As to this clonotype: This CDR3 is missing its conserved last phenylalanine or tryptophan, likely due to a read error. The DNA is left out, because the CDR3 cannot be placed on it with certainty; the CDR3 is given as TCRdb lists it. The chain is built from TRBV6-5 and TRBJ2-5. The CDR3 has 16 amino acids, counting both end residues. Germline-derived CDR1 and CDR2 are MNHEY and SVGAGI. The CDR3 is CASSYSNIGWEETQFS.

The gene calls are TRBV10-3 and TRBJ2-7, with 9 nucleotides matching TRBD1. Trimming cost V 4 bases and J 0 bases; bases outside gene matches: 7. The germline V gene has CDR1 ENHRY and CDR2 SYGVKD. CDR3 length: 16 amino acids. In nucleotides, the CDR3 is TGTGCCATCAGTGCCCTGGGACAGGGTATCTCCTACGAGCAGTACTTC. Its protein product is CAISALGQGISYEQYF.

This chain joins TRBV20-1 and TRBJ2-3; 8 positions match TRBD2. Germline values: CDR1 DFQATT, CDR2 SNEGSKA (reference sequence). The CDR3 totals 17 residues. Germline trimming cut 3 bases from V and 12 bases from J; bases unmatched to any gene: 23. CDR3 sequence (DNA): TGCAGTGCTAGGAGGCCGGGACTAGGGTCGAACACCGAGGCCCAGTATTTT. This sequence encodes CSARRPGLGSNTEAQYF.

This sequence joins TRBV6-1 and TRBJ2-5; the D gene could be TRBD1 or TRBD2 (5 bases each). The CDR3 loop spans 14 amino acids. Germline-derived CDR1 and CDR2 are MNHNS and SASEGT. The CDR3 bases are TGTGCGGGCAGTGAGGGGCCAAGCCAAGAGACCCAGTACTTC. It encodes CAGSEGPSQETQYF.

The CDR3 region is CASSLMSRLASDTQYF. The CDR3 nucleotides are TGTGCCAGCAGCTTAATGTCCCGACTAGCGTCAGATACGCAGTATTTT. The chain is built from TRBV7-8 and TRBJ2-3; TRBD2 matches at 8 bases. The germline gives CDR1 SGHVS, CDR2 FQNEAQ. J lost 4 bases, V lost 2 bases, and 8 bases had no gene match. The CDR3 consists of 16 residues.

This clonotype was seen ten or more times. The J gene is TRBJ1-1, the V gene TRBV7-9, with TRBD1 matching over 9 bases. Germline CDR1 is SEHNR and CDR2 is FQNEAQ (reference sequence). This CDR3 region has 18 residues. With V trimmed by 1 base and J by 3 bases, 12 bases remained unmatched. CDR3 sequence reads: CASSLEGTGFGSDTEAFF. The CDR3 DNA reads TGTGCCAGCAGCTTAGAGGGGACAGGGTTTGGATCGGACACTGAAGCTTTCTTT.

This clonotype occurred once. The genes are TRBV10-3 and TRBJ2-1; D is uncertain. The CDR3 extends over 15 amino acids. Germline values: CDR1 ENHRY, CDR2 SYGVKD. The V gene lost 2 bases and the J gene lost 2 bases, with 10 bases spanning the gap. The CDR3 bases are TGTGCCATCAGTGAGAGGGTCATCGCCTACAATGAGCAGTTCTTC. Its protein is CAISERVIAYNEQFF.

The chain carries TRBV12-3 or TRBV12-4 and TRBJ2-1; 7 nucleotides agree with TRBD1. With 6 bases clipped from V and 0 bases from J, the junction kept 8 bases outside the gene matches. The CDR3 covers 16 residues. The CDR3 is CASSRRQGSSYNEQFF. The CDR3 DNA is TGTGCCAGCAGCCGAAGACAGGGCAGCTCCTACAATGAGCAGTTCTTC.

The V gene is TRBV6-5, the J gene TRBJ2-5; D is unresolved. The V end was cut by 4 bases, the J end by 5 bases, with 8 bases between. Germline assignment: CDR1 MNHEY and CDR2 SVGAGI. The CDR3 has 12 residues. CDR3 in DNA: TGTGCCAGCAGTTCCCGTGGGGAGACCCAGTACTTC. This encodes CASSSRGETQYF.

This clonotype was seen repeatedly, ten times or more. The V gene is TRBV6-1, the J gene TRBJ2-3; 10 bases are shared with TRBD1. Germline V gene lookup returns CDR1 MNHNS and CDR2 SASEGT. V lost 5 bases and J lost 7; bases outside the gene matches: 9. The CDR3 spans 15 residues. As DNA, the CDR3 is TGTGCCAGCAGTCCGACAGGGGGCGTCTCTTATACGCAGTATTTT. It translates to CASSPTGGVSYTQYF.

This clonotype was counted many times. V is TRBV27 and J is TRBJ2-2; D is unclear. Looked up from germline, CDR1 is MNHEY and CDR2 is SMNVEV (reference sequence). V was shortened by 4 bases and J by 7 bases, with 19 bases between the two germline ends. This CDR3 has 16 residues. CDR3 sequence reads: CASSSLSVRRGGELFF. The CDR3 DNA follows: TGTGCCAGCAGTTCTTTATCAGTGAGGCGAGGCGGGGAGCTGTTTTTT.

With respect to this clonotype: At one end the junction does not follow the germline gene, possibly because of a read error. The chain has TRBV6-1 and TRBJ2-2, with D perhaps matching TRBD2 (5 bases). CDR3 length: 14 amino acids. Looked up from germline, CDR1 is MNHNS and CDR2 is SASEGT. In DNA, the CDR3 is TGTGCCAGCCGCCTGGCTGGGATCGCGGAGGAGCAGTTTTTT. Protein: CASRLAGIAEEQFF.

This clonotype was detected many times. This sequence joins TRBV6-6 and TRBJ1-2; a possible D gene is TRBD1 (5 bases). Deletions cut 8 bases from V and 4 bases from J, with 17 bases between. The CDR3 runs 14 residues. The germline V gene encodes CDR1 MNHNY and CDR2 SVGAGI (reference sequence). CDR3 amino acids: CASLRDGLFYGYTF. DNA for the CDR3: TGTGCCAGCCTCCGGGACGGTCTTTTCTATGGCTACACCTTC.

This chain uses TRBV6-1 with TRBJ2-3; either TRBD1 or TRBD2 may fit D (5 bases each). The V and J ends lost 6 bases and 9 bases respectively, with 25 bases between them. This CDR3 is built from 16 residues. The germline CDR1 and CDR2 sequences are MNHNS and SASEGT. CDR3: CASRGRGRRAQETQYF. CDR3 nucleotide sequence: TGTGCCAGCAGGGGAAGGGGACGCAGGGCCCAAGAGACGCAGTATTTT.

There are a few counts of this clonotype. This chain connects TRBV27 to TRBJ2-3; D unresolved. The CDR3 has 11 amino acids. Germline V gene lookup returns CDR1 MNHEY and CDR2 SMNVEV (reference sequence). The V gene lost 11 bases and the J gene lost 2 bases, with 8 bases spanning the gap. The CDR3 sequence is CAGRSTDTQYF. The CDR3, as DNA: TGTGCCGGCCGTTCCACAGATACGCAGTATTTT.

Turning to this clonotype: This sequence may be a read error, since a much larger clone differs from it by one base. The chain is built from TRBV6-1 and TRBJ2-1, with 8 nucleotides matching TRBD1. Germline V gives CDR1 MNHNS, CDR2 SASEGT. The CDR3 extends over 13 amino acids. The CDR3 DNA reads as TGTGCCAGCAGTCGACAGGGGAACAATAAGCAGTTCTTC. Protein product: CASSRQGNNKQFF.